The 15 T cell receptor beta chains below were found in one sample sequenced in a study of shared clonotypes between healthy human individuals. TCRdb's copy holds only in-frame clones and misses some; the assay was immunoSEQ multiplex PCR. Of roughly 500,000 clones in the sample, around 80% were seen once. The material sequenced was PBMCs. These receptors all stem from a middle-aged woman in good health. Some clones in this sample may be carry-over from other donors' samples.

This rearrangement joins TRBV2 to TRBJ1-1; D is uncertain. Germline V gives CDR1 SNHLY, CDR2 FYNNEI. The CDR3 runs to 13 residues. V dropped 6 bases and J dropped 0 bases, with 8 bases sitting between them. CDR3 DNA sequence: TGTGCCAGCAGGACGTACATGAACACTGAAGCTTTCTTT. This sequence encodes CASRTYMNTEAFF.

The chain links TRBV7-7 to TRBJ2-3; D ambiguous. The CDR3 is 13 residues long. The ends were cut back, 1 base at V and 2 bases at J, with 4 bases in the middle. Germline V lookup: CDR1 SSHAT, CDR2 FNYEAQ (reference sequence). The CDR3, as DNA: TGTGCCAGCAGCTTAGTTCTCACAGATACGCAGTATTTT. Translation: CASSLVLTDTQYF. The whole variable domain, filled in from reference TRBV7-7 and TRBJ2-3, reads GAGVSQSPRYKVTKRGQDVTLRCDPISSHATLYWYQQALGQGPEFLTYFNYEAQPDKSGLPSDRFSAERPEGSISTLTIQRTEQRDSAMYRCASSLVLTDTQYFGPGTRLTVL.

V and J are TRBV19 and TRBJ1-1, with D unclear. The CDR3 loop spans 16 amino acids. Trimming removed 7 bases from V and 0 bases from J, with 18 bases in between. Germline-derived CDR1 and CDR2 are LNHDA and SQIVND (reference sequence). CDR3 residues: CASIQSTGFMNTEAFF. CDR3 in DNA: TGTGCCAGTATTCAATCCACGGGATTCATGAACACTGAAGCTTTCTTT.

The chain has TRBV5-1 and TRBJ2-5; 13 positions match TRBD2. This CDR3 comprises 15 residues. From germline, CDR1 is SGHRS and CDR2 YFSETQ. Losses at the gene ends were 4 bases for V and 5 bases for J; bases not matched to a gene: 5. The chain's CDR3 is CASSPTSGRKETQYF. The CDR3 bases are TGCGCCAGCAGCCCGACTAGCGGGAGGAAGGAGACCCAGTACTTC.

The chain carries TRBV7-9 and TRBJ2-7; TRBD1 aligns across 8 bases. There are 14 residues in the CDR3. Germline V lookup: CDR1 SEHNR, CDR2 FQNEAQ (reference sequence). V lost 5 bases, J lost 3 bases, and 6 bases stayed unmatched. CDR3 region: CASSRQGKVYEQYF. The CDR3, as DNA: TGTGCCAGCAGCCGACAGGGGAAGGTCTACGAGCAGTACTTC.

The chain employs TRBV19 and TRBJ1-4, with D tentatively TRBD1 (6 bases). Germline assignment: CDR1 LNHDA and CDR2 SQIVND (reference sequence). V was shortened by 4 bases and J by 7 bases, with 22 bases between the two germline ends. The CDR3 contains 17 residues. DNA of the CDR3: TGTGCCAGTAGTACCCGAGCCGGGGGCGGATTCGGTGAAAAACTGTTTTTT. Translated: CASSTRAGGGFGEKLFF.

The chain joins TRBV9 to TRBJ2-7; the match to TRBD2 covers 8 bases. Per germline, CDR1 SGDLS and CDR2 YYNGEE. V shed 2 bases and J 3 bases; nucleotides not matched to a gene: 10. The CDR3 spans 16 residues. This CDR3 is CASSVGTSGTYYEQYF. CDR3 coding DNA: TGTGCCAGCAGCGTGGGAACTAGCGGTACTTACTACGAGCAGTACTTC.

The chain recombines TRBV7-2 with TRBJ1-3; D unresolved. The germline gives CDR1 SGHTA, CDR2 FQGNSA. The CDR3 consists of 15 residues. The ends were cut back, 3 bases at V and 0 bases at J, with 9 bases in the middle. CDR3 sequence: CASSLGSPSGNTIYF. For the CDR3, the DNA is TGTGCCAGCAGCTTGGGCAGCCCCTCTGGAAACACCATATATTTT. Filled out from reference TRBV7-2 and TRBJ1-3, the complete variable domain reads GAGVSQSPSNKVTEKGKDVELRCDPISGHTALYWYRQSLGQGLEFLIYFQGNSAPDKSGLPSDRFSAERTGGSVSTLTIQRTQQEDSAVYLCASSLGSPSGNTIYFGEGSWLTVV.

The J gene is TRBJ1-6, the V gene TRBV4-3, with D maybe TRBD1 (5 bases). The CDR3 loop spans 18 amino acids. The V end lost 0 bases, the J end lost 0 bases, and 12 bases lay between the germline ends. Germline V lookup: CDR1 LGHNA, CDR2 YSLEER. In nucleotides, the CDR3 is TGCGCCAGCAGCCAAGATCCCGGGGGGAGCTCCTATAATTCACCCCTCCACTTT. Translating gives CASSQDPGGSSYNSPLHF.

V usage is TRBV28 and J usage is TRBJ1-2, with a tentative D call TRBD1 (5 bases). Deletions cut 5 bases from V and 7 bases from J, with 17 bases between. Germline values: CDR1 MDHEN, CDR2 SYDVKM. This CDR3 spans 14 amino acids. Written as DNA, the CDR3 is TGTGCCAGCAGTCCAAAATTCAGGGATTCTGGCTACACCTTC. Translating it yields CASSPKFRDSGYTF.

The rearrangement joins TRBV2 to TRBJ2-2; D is possibly TRBD1 (7 bases). The V and J ends lost 8 bases and 7 bases respectively, with 17 bases between them. CDR3 length: 14 residues. CDR1 is SNHLY and CDR2 is FYNNEI in the germline V gene. The CDR3 nucleotides are TGTGCCAGCGGGCAGACAGGGAGGATCGGGGAGCTGTTTTTT. Amino acids: CASGQTGRIGELFF.

Only one count was recorded for this clone. The sample has other DNA sequences that encode this CDR3 too. The chain carries TRBV7-9 and TRBJ2-7, with TRBD2 matching over 11 bases. CDR3 length: 15 residues. With 2 bases clipped from V and 2 bases from J, the junction kept 2 bases outside the gene matches. The germline CDR1 and CDR2 sequences are SEHNR and FQNEAQ (reference sequence). For the CDR3, the DNA is TGTGCCAGCAGCTTATTAGCGGGAGGGGCCTACGAGCAGTACTTC. Translated, it gives CASSLLAGGAYEQYF.

The V and J genes are TRBV7-9 and TRBJ2-1, with 15 bases aligning to TRBD2. CDR1 is SEHNR and CDR2 is FQNEAQ in the germline V gene (reference sequence). The CDR3 sequence is 17 residues long. V lost 8 bases, J lost 0 bases, and 5 bases stayed unmatched. This chain's CDR3 is CASGTSGRSSSYNEQFF. CDR3 in DNA: TGTGCCAGCGGGACTAGCGGGAGGTCGAGCTCCTACAATGAGCAGTTCTTC. Based on the CDR3 plus reference TRBV7-9 and TRBJ2-1, the full variable domain is DTGVSQNPRHKITKRGQNVTFRCDPISEHNRLYWYRQTLGQGPEFLTYFQNEAQLEKSRLLSDRFSAERPKGSFSTLEIQRTEQGDSAMYLCASGTSGRSSSYNEQFFGPGTRLTVL.

The rearrangement joins TRBV11-2 to TRBJ2-5; possibly TRBD1 for D (5 bases). The CDR3 covers 15 residues. Germline loops: CDR1 SGHAT, CDR2 FQNNGV. Deletions cut 4 bases from V and 4 bases from J, with 16 bases between. CDR3 protein: CASSSRVKGAETQYF. The CDR3 coding sequence is TGTGCCAGCAGCTCCCGGGTCAAAGGGGCAGAGACCCAGTACTTC.

In its sample, this clone was seen a few times. This rearrangement joins TRBV11-1 to TRBJ2-3, with 9 bases aligning to TRBD1. V shed 5 bases and J 4 bases; nucleotides not matched to a gene: 10. Looked up from germline, CDR1 is SGHAT and CDR2 is FQDESV (reference sequence). The CDR3 totals 16 residues. DNA for the CDR3: TGTGCCAGCAGCCCACGGGACAGGGTCTTCGCAGATACGCAGTATTTT. Protein sequence: CASSPRDRVFADTQYF. The full variable domain, with the rest looked up from reference TRBV11-1 and TRBJ2-3, is EAEVAQSPRYKITEKSQAVAFWCDPISGHATLYWYRQILGQGPELLVQFQDESVVDDSQLPKDRFSAERLKGVDSTLKIQPAELGDSAMYLCASSPRDRVFADTQYFGPGTRLTVL.